These 2 T cell receptor beta chains originate from one sample sequenced in a study of shared clonotypes between healthy human individuals. TCRdb's table, derived via immunoSEQ multiplex PCR, lists solely in-frame clones and lacks some. The data hold more than 2,000,000 clones, with 85% to 95% observed a single time. Material: naive CD4+ T cells sorted from blood. Subset described: CD45RA+ positively selected. The receptors derive from a man aged 18 to 29 in good health.

This chain connects TRBV19 to TRBJ2-2; D is unclear. The length of the CDR3 is 14 residues. The V gene's germline CDR1 is LNHDA and CDR2 SQIVND (reference sequence). V was cut by 4 bases and J by 7 bases, with 13 bases left in between. CDR3 coding DNA: TGTGCCAGTAGTAAACTTTGGACGAGCGGGGAGCTGTTTTTT. Translation gives CASSKLWTSGELFF.

The rearrangement links TRBV28 to TRBJ2-7, with D possibly called TRBD1 or TRBD2 (5 bases each). This CDR3 spans 16 amino acids. V lost 9 bases to trimming and J lost 1 base, with 22 bases between them. CDR1 and CDR2 from the germline V gene are MDHEN and SYDVKM. This CDR3 is CASSGTGFSVSYEQYF. Here the CDR3 DNA reads TGTGCCAGTTCCGGGACGGGATTTTCCGTTTCCTACGAGCAGTACTTC.